The 14 T cell receptor beta chains presented below share a single source sample, sequenced in a study of early T cells in non-severe SARS-CoV-2 infection. Via MiXCR, TCRdb re-called the 5' RACE reads, giving one row per CDR3 protein. The sample has 20,000 to 25,000 distinct CDR3 sequences; over 4% are singletons. Sequencing used whole blood. Receptors were obtained from an adult who was a healthcare worker with PCR-confirmed SARS-CoV-2 infection or an uninfected control (not recorded which).

This clonotype was seen only a few times. V is TRBV7-6 and J is TRBJ2-5; 9 nucleotides align to TRBD1. V lost 6 bases and J lost 2; bases outside the gene matches: 7. Looked up from germline, CDR1 is SGHVS and CDR2 is FNYEAQ. This CDR3 is built from 15 residues. The CDR3: CASRQKDRGQETQYF. In DNA, the CDR3 is TGTGCCAGCAGACAGAAGGACAGGGGACAAGAGACCCAGTACTTC.

In its sample, this clonotype was seen many times. This sequence joins TRBV29-1 and TRBJ2-1; D unclear. The V end was cut by 1 base, the J end by 8 bases, with 15 bases between. This CDR3 spans 14 amino acids. Germline-derived CDR1 and CDR2 are SQVTM and ANQGSEA. CDR3 bases: TGCAGCGTTGAAGCGGTCCTCCCGCGCTATGAGCAGTTCTTC. Its protein is CSVEAVLPRYEQFF.

This clonotype was seen many times. V gene TRBV7-8 combines with J gene TRBJ2-5; 7 bases are shared with TRBD2. Trimming removed 1 base from V and 5 bases from J; junction bases left unmatched: 1. Germline V gene lookup returns CDR1 SGHVS and CDR2 FQNEAQ. This CDR3 is 13 amino acids long. Here the CDR3 DNA reads TGTGCCAGCAGCTTAGTGGGGGGGGAGACCCAGTACTTC. Protein product: CASSLVGGETQYF.

This clonotype was seen many times. The chain joins TRBV5-6 to TRBJ2-4, with 7 bases identical to TRBD1. V dropped 1 base and J dropped 4; count of bases not matched to a gene: 8. This CDR3 contains 16 residues. Germline V gene lookup returns CDR1 SGHDT and CDR2 YYEEEE. CDR3 region: CASSLWVLGQKNIQYF. CDR3 coding DNA: TGTGCCAGCAGCTTGTGGGTTTTGGGACAGAAAAACATTCAGTACTTC.

The table lists this clonotype with a few counts. V and J are TRBV20-1 and TRBJ1-2; no definite D call. The CDR3 consists of 14 residues. CDR1 is DFQATT and CDR2 is SNEGSKA in the germline V gene (reference sequence). V was pared by 5 bases and J by 6 bases, with 19 bases between. The chain's CDR3 is CSAYDGKRVDGYTF. The CDR3 DNA reads as TGCAGTGCTTATGACGGGAAGCGGGTAGATGGCTACACCTTC.

This clonotype was detected once. The chain uses TRBV5-1 and TRBJ2-1; D unclear. Per germline, CDR1 SGHRS and CDR2 YFSETQ. V lost 0 bases and J lost 0, with 4 bases in between. This CDR3 has 14 amino acids. CDR3 sequence reads: CASSLDLSYNEQFF. The CDR3 coding sequence is TGCGCCAGCAGCTTGGACCTCTCCTACAATGAGCAGTTCTTC. Together with reference TRBV5-1 and TRBJ2-1, the CDR3 gives the full variable domain: KAGVTQTPRYLIKTRGQQVTLSCSPISGHRSVSWYQQTPGQGLQFLFEYFSETQRNKGNFPGRFSGRQFSNSRSEMNVSTLELGDSALYLCASSLDLSYNEQFFGPGTRLTVL.

The chain has TRBV29-1 and TRBJ2-3; D possibly uses TRBD1 or TRBD2 (5 bases each). Per germline, CDR1 SQVTM and CDR2 ANQGSEA. This CDR3 is built from 12 residues. Between the trimmed V and J ends, which lost 7 bases and 4 bases, there was a span of 12 bases. CDR3 residues: CSALGRADTQYF. The CDR3 region has the DNA TGCAGCGCCTTGGGGCGGGCAGATACGCAGTATTTT.

In this sample, this clonotype turned up many times. V gene TRBV7-2 combines with J gene TRBJ2-3, with D unresolved. V dropped 1 base and J dropped 2 bases, with 4 bases sitting between them. Germline CDR1 and CDR2: SGHTA and FQGNSA. The CDR3 consists of 13 residues. As DNA, the CDR3 is TGTGCCAGCAGCTTAGAAGTCACAGATACGCAGTATTTT. It is translated as CASSLEVTDTQYF.

This clonotype came up many times. The gene calls are TRBV6-6 and TRBJ1-1; the D gene is possibly TRBD1 (6 bases). Germline CDR1 reads MNHNY; CDR2 reads SVGAGI (reference sequence). The CDR3 loop spans 14 amino acids. V was trimmed by 2 bases and J by 3 bases, leaving 10 bases between them. CDR3 coding DNA: TGTGCCAGCAGTTACGGGGGGCAGGACACTGAAGCTTTCTTT. The encoded protein is CASSYGGQDTEAFF.

This clonotype was counted at least ten times. CDR3 sequence: CASRDPIALNPGQGWVFF. The DNA for the CDR3 is TGTGCCAGCAGGGATCCCATAGCCCTTAACCCGGGACAGGGGTGGGTTTTCTTT. The J gene is TRBJ1-1, the V gene TRBV28, with 10 bases matching TRBD1. Germline lookup yields CDR1 MDHEN and CDR2 SYDVKM. Trimming cost V 6 bases and J 13 bases; bases outside gene matches: 26. The CDR3 extends over 18 amino acids.

This clonotype was picked up many times. The V and J genes are TRBV19 and TRBJ1-4; D is perhaps TRBD1 (5 bases). The CDR3 is 16 residues long. Germline V gives CDR1 LNHDA, CDR2 SQIVND (reference sequence). Trimming removed 3 bases at V and 7 bases at J, with 18 bases between. CDR3 sequence reads: CASSIRTGMGPEKLFF. The CDR3 bases are TGTGCCAGTAGTATCCGAACCGGGATGGGGCCTGAAAAACTGTTTTTT.

This clonotype was recorded many times. The chain couples TRBV6-2 or TRBV6-3 to TRBJ1-2; TRBD1 is a possible D gene (5 bases). Germline V lookup: CDR1 MNHEY, CDR2 SVGEGT. V lost 0 bases, J lost 12 bases, and 11 bases lay in between. The CDR3 covers 12 residues. Here the CDR3 reads CASSYSWDSNTF. CDR3 sequence (DNA): TGTGCCAGCAGTTACTCGTGGGACTCCAACACCTTC.

This clonotype has just one count. V and J are TRBV20-1 and TRBJ2-3; weak D call: TRBD2 (6 bases). The CDR3 has 13 residues. Germline V gene data show CDR1 as DFQATT and CDR2 as SNEGSKA (reference sequence). V was clipped by 7 bases and J by 1 base, with 12 bases between them. CDR3 sequence reads: CSVAKRGTDTQYF. The CDR3 DNA reads TGCAGTGTAGCGAAGCGGGGCACAGATACGCAGTATTTT.

The chain couples TRBV7-2 to TRBJ1-6; the D gene is possibly TRBD1 (6 bases). CDR1 SGHTA and CDR2 FQGNSA come from the germline V gene. The V end was cut by 5 bases, the J end by 7 bases, with 12 bases between. CDR3 length: 14 amino acids. The CDR3 here is CASSPGQPNSPLHF. The CDR3 DNA sequence: TGTGCCAGCAGCCCCGGACAGCCAAATTCACCCCTCCACTTT. Complete variable domain (other parts from reference TRBV7-2 and TRBJ1-6): GAGVSQSPSNKVTEKGKDVELRCDPISGHTALYWYRQSLGQGLEFLIYFQGNSAPDKSGLPSDRFSAERTGGSVSTLTIQRTQQEDSAVYLCASSPGQPNSPLHFGNGTRLTVT.